The source of this TCR beta chain is a study of blood T cell repertoires in COVID-19. From germline, CDR1 is MDHEN and CDR2 SYDVKM. The CDR3 contains 13 residues. With 8 bases removed from V and 8 bases from J, the gap between germline ends came to 13 bases. Only in-frame clones appear in the TCRdb table, and some are missing; sequencing was by immunoSEQ multiplex PCR. The table lists about 310,000 clones, 89% of them singletons, with around 9.5% in the top ten. The clonotype was recovered from a woman between 40 and 55 years old who had recovered from COVID-19. Sequenced sample: PBMCs or T cells enriched from blood (not recorded which). The chain uses TRBV28 and TRBJ1-6, with D perhaps TRBD1 (6 bases). In DNA form, the CDR3 reads TGTGCCAGCGGTACAGGGTCCTATTCACCCCTCCACTTT. Translation: CASGTGSYSPLHF.